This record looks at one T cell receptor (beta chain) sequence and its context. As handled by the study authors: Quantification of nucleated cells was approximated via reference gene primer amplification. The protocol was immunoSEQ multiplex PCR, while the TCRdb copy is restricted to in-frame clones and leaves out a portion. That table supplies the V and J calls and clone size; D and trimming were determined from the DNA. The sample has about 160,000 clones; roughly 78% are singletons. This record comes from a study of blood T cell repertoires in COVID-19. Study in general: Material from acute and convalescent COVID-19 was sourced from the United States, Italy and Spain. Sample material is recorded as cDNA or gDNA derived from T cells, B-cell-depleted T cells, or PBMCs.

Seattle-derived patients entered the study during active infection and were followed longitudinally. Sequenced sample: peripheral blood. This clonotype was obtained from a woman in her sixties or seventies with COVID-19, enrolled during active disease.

The CDR3 sequence: CASSSTAANTGELFF. Written as DNA, the CDR3 is TGCGCCAGCAGCTCGACCGCGGCGAACACCGGGGAGCTGTTTTTT. The rearrangement uses TRBV5-1 and TRBJ2-2; D is undetermined. V dropped 3 bases and J dropped 0 bases, with 9 bases sitting between them. The length of the CDR3 is 15 residues. Germline V CDR1 and CDR2: SGHRS, YFSETQ.